This T cell receptor beta chain was recorded in a study of identical twins. TCRdb used MiXCR to reprocess the 5' RACE reads, holding one entry per CDR3 protein. The profile shows roughly 1.6 million distinct CDR3 sequences, about 30% of them singletons. The length of the CDR3 is 15 residues. Looked up from germline, CDR1 is SGHRS and CDR2 is YFSETQ. Only one count was recorded for this clonotype. One end of the junction fails to match germline, which may point to a read error. Sequencing was performed on cord blood. This chain links TRBV5-1 with TRBJ2-3; possibly TRBD2 for D (6 bases). The receptor comes from a newborn girl in good health. This CDR3 is CACSLAGPSTDTQYF. DNA of the CDR3: TGCGCCTGCAGCTTGGCGGGGCCCAGCACAGATACGCAGTATTTT.